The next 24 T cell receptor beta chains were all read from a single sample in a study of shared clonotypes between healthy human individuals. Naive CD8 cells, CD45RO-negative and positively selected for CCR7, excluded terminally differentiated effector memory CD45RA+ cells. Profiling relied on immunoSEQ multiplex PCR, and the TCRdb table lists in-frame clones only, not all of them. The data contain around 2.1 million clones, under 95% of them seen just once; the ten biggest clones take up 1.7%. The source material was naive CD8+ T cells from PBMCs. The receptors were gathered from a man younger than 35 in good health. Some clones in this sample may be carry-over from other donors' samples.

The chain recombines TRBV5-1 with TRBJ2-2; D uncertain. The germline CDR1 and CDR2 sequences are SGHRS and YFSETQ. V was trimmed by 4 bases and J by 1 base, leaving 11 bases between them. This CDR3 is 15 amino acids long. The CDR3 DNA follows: TGCGCCAGCAGCCCTTCGGACGGGAACACCGGGGAGCTGTTTTTT. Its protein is CASSPSDGNTGELFF.

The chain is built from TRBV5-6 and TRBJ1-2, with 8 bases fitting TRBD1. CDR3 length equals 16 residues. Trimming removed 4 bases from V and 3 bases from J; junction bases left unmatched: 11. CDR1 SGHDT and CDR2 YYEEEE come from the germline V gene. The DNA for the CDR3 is TGTGCCAGCAGCAGTGGGACAGGACATCTCTACTATGGCTACACCTTC. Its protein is CASSSGTGHLYYGYTF. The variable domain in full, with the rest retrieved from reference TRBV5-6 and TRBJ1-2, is DAGVTQSPTHLIKTRGQQVTLRCSPKSGHDTVSWYQQALGQGPQFIFQYYEEEERQRGNFPDRFSGHQFPNYSSELNVNALLLGDSALYLCASSSGTGHLYYGYTFGSGTRLTVV.

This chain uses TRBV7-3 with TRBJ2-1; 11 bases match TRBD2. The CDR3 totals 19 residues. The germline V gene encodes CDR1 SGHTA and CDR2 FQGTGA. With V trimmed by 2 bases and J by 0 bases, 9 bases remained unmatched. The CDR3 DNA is TGTGCCAGCAGCTTATTGGGACTAGCGGATACTAGCTCCTACAATGAGCAGTTCTTC. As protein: CASSLLGLADTSSYNEQFF.

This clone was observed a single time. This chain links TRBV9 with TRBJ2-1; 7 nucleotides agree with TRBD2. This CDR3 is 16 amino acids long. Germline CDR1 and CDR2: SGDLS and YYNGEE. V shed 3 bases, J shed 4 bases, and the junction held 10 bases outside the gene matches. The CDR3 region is CASSAYTRAGYNEQFF. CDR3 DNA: TGTGCCAGCAGCGCTTATACCCGAGCGGGATACAATGAGCAGTTCTTC. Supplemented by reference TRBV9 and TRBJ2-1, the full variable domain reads DSGVTQTPKHLITATGQRVTLRCSPRSGDLSVYWYQQSLDQGLQFLIQYYNGEERAKGNILERFSAQQFPDLHSELNLSSLELGDSALYFCASSAYTRAGYNEQFFGPGTRLTVL.

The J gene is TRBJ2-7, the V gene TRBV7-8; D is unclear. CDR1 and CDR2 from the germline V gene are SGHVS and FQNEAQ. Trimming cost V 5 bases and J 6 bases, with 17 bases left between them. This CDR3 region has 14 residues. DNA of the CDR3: TGTGCCAGCAGCAAACGACTGGGTGTGGGCGAGCAGTACTTC. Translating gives CASSKRLGVGEQYF. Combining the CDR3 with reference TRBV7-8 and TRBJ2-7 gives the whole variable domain GAGVSQSPRYKVAKRGQDVALRCDPISGHVSLFWYQQALGQGPEFLTYFQNEAQLDKSGLPSDRFFAERPEGSVSTLKIQRTQQEDSAVYLCASSKRLGVGEQYFGPGTRLTVT.

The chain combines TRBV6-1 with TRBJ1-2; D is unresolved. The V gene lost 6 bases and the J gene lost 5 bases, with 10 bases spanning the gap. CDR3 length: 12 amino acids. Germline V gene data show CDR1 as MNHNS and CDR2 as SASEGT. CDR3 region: CASSPGKYGYTF. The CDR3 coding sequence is TGTGCCAGCAGCCCGGGGAAGTATGGCTACACCTTC.

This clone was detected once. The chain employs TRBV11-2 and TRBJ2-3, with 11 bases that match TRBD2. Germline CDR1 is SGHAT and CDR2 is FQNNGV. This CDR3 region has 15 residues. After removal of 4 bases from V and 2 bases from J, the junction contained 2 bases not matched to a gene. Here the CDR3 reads CASSSGLADTDTQYF. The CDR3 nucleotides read TGTGCCAGCAGCTCGGGACTAGCGGACACAGATACGCAGTATTTT. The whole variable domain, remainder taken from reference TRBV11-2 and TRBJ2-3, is EAGVAQSPRYKIIEKRQSVAFWCNPISGHATLYWYQQILGQGPKLLIQFQNNGVVDDSQLPKDRFSAERLKGVDSTLKIQPAKLEDSAVYLCASSSGLADTDTQYFGPGTRLTVL.

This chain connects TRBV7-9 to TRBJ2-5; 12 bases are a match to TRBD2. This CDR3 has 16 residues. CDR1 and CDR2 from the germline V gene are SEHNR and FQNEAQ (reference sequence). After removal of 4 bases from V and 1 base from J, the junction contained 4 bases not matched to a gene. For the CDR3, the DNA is TGTGCCAGCAGCTCGAGGACTAGCGGGATCCAAGAGACCCAGTACTTC. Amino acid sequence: CASSSRTSGIQETQYF.

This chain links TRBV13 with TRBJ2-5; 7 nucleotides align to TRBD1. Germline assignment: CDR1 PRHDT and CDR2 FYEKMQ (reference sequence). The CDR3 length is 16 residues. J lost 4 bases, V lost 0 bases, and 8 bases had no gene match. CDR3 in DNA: TGTGCCAGCAGCTTAGGCGCGACAGGGCGTAGAGAGACCCAGTACTTC. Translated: CASSLGATGRRETQYF.

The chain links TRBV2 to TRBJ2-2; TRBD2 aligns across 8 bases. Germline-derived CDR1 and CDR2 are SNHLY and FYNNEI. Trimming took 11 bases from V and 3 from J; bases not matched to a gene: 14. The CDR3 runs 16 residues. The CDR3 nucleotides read TGTGCCTCTAAATTAAGGGGGACTAGAGACACCGGGGAGCTGTTTTTT. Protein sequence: CASKLRGTRDTGELFF.

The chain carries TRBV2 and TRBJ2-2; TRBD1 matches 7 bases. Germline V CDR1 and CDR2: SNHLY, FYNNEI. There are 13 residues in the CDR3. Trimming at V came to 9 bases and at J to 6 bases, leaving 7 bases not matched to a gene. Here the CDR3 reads CASYRGPPGELFF. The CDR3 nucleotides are TGTGCCAGTTACAGGGGCCCTCCCGGGGAGCTGTTTTTT.

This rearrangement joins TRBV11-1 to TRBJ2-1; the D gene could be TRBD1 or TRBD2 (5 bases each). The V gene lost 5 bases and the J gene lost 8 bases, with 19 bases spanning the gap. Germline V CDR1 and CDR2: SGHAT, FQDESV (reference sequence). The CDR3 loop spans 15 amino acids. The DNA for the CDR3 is TGTGCCAGCAGCCCCGGGACCTCCCCGCGGGATGAGCAGTTCTTC. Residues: CASSPGTSPRDEQFF.

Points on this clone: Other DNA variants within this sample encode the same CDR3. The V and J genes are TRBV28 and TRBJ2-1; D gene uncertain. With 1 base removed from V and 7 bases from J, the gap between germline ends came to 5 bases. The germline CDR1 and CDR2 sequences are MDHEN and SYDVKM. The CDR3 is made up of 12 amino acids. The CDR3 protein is CASSLLGNEQFF. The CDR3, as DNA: TGTGCCAGCAGTTTATTAGGGAATGAGCAGTTCTTC.

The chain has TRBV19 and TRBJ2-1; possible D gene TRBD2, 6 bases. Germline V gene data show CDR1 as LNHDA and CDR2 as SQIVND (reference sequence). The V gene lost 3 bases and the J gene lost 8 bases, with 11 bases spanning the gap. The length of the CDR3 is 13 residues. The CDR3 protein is CASSMWGVHEQFF. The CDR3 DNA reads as TGTGCCAGTAGTATGTGGGGGGTTCATGAGCAGTTCTTC.

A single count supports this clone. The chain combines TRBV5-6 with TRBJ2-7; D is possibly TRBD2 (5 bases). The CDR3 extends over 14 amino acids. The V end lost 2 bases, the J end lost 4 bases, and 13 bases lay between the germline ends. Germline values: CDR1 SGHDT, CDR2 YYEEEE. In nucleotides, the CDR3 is TGTGCCAGCAGCTTCGAGGGTCTGATATACGAGCAGTACTTC. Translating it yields CASSFEGLIYEQYF. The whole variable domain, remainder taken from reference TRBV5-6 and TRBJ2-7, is DAGVTQSPTHLIKTRGQQVTLRCSPKSGHDTVSWYQQALGQGPQFIFQYYEEEERQRGNFPDRFSGHQFPNYSSELNVNALLLGDSALYLCASSFEGLIYEQYFGPGTRLTVT.

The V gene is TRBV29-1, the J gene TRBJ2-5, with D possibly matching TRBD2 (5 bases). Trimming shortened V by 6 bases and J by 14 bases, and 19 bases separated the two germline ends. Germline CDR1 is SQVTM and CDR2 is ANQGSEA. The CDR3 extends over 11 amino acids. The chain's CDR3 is CSVTSEAACYF. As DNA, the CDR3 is TGCAGCGTCACTTCGGAGGCGGCCTGTTACTTC.

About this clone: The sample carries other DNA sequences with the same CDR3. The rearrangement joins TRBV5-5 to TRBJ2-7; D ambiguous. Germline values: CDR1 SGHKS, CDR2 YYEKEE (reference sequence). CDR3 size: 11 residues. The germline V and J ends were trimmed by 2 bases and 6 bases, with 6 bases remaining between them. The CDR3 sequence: CASSFTSEQYF. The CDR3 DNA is TGTGCCAGCAGCTTTACCTCCGAGCAGTACTTC.

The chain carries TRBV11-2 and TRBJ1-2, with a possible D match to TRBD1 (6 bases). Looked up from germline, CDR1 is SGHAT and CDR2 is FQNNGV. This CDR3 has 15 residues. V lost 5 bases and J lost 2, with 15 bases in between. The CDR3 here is CASSGRGQGNYGYTF. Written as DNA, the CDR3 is TGTGCCAGCAGCGGGAGGGGTCAGGGGAACTATGGCTACACCTTC.

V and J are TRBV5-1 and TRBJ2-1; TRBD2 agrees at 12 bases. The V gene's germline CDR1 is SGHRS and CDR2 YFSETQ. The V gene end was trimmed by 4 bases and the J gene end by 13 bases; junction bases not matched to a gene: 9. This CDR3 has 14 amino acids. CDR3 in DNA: TGCGCCAGCAGCCTAAAGCTAGCGGGAGGGAATCAGTTCTTC. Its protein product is CASSLKLAGGNQFF. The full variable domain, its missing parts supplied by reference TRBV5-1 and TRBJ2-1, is KAGVTQTPRYLIKTRGQQVTLSCSPISGHRSVSWYQQTPGQGLQFLFEYFSETQRNKGNFPGRFSGRQFSNSRSEMNVSTLELGDSALYLCASSLKLAGGNQFFGPGTRLTVL.

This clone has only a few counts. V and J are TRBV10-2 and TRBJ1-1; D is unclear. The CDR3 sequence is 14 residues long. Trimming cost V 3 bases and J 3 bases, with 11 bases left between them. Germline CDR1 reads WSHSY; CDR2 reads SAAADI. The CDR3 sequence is CASSEGLGYTEAFF. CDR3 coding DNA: TGCGCCAGCAGTGAAGGGTTAGGTTACACTGAAGCTTTCTTT.

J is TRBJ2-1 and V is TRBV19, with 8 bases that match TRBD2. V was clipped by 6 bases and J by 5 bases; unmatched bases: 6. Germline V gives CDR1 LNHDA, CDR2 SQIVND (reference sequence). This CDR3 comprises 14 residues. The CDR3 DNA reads TGTGCCAGTAGAAAAGCGGGAGAGCACAATGAGCAGTTCTTC. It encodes CASRKAGEHNEQFF.

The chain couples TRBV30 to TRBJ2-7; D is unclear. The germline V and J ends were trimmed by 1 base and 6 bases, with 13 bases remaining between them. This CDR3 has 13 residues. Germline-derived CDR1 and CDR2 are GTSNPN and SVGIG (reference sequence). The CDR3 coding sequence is TGTGCCTGGAGTGCCCAGACGGGCCTCGAGCAGTACTTC. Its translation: CAWSAQTGLEQYF.

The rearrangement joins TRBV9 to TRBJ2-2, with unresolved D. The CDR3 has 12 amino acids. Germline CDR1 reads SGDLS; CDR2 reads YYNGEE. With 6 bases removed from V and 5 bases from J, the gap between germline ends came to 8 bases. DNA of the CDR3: TGTGCCAGCACCCCTGGGACCGGGGAGCTGTTTTTT. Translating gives CASTPGTGELFF.

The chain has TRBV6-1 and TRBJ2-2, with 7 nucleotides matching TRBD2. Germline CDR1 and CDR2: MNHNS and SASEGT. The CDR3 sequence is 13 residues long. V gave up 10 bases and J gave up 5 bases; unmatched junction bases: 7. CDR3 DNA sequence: TGTGCCATGCGGGGGATGAATACCGGGGAGCTGTTTTTT. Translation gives CAMRGMNTGELFF.